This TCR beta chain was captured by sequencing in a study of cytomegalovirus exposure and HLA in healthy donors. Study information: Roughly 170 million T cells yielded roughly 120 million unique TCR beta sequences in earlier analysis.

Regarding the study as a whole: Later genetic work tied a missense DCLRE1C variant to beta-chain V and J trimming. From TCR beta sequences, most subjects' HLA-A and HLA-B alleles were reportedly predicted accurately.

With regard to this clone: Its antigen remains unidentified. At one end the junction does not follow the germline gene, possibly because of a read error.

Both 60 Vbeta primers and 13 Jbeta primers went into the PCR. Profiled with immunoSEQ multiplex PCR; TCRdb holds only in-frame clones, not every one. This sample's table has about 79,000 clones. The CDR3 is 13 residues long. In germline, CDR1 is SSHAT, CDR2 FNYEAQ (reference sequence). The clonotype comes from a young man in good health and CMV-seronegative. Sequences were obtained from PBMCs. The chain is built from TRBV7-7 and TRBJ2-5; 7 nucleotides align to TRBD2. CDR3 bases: TGTGCTAGCAGCCGTCTCGGGGGGGAGACCCAGTACTTC. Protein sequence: CASSRLGGETQYF.